This entry lists 28 T cell receptor beta chains sequenced from one sample in a study of OX40 agonist ivuxolimab in advanced cancers. Method: immunoSEQ multiplex PCR; TCRdb's copy keeps in-frame clones and lacks some. Found here are roughly 69,000 clones, 80% to 90% of them singletons; the top ten hold around 4%. The sequencing here drew on CD4+ or CD8+ T cells sorted from blood, taken in a trial of the OX40 agonist ivuxolimab. These receptors originate from an adult with an advanced solid tumor such as melanoma, head and neck, liver or kidney cancer.

This chain joins TRBV6-5 and TRBJ2-5; D may be TRBD2 (6 bases). V shed 5 bases and J shed 6 bases, with 19 bases lying between them. Germline V gives CDR1 MNHEY, CDR2 SVGAGI. CDR3 length equals 15 residues. DNA for the CDR3: TGTGCCAGCAGTGGGGGGTCAGTTCAGAAACAGACCCAGTACTTC. Amino acids: CASSGGSVQKQTQYF.

The gene calls are TRBV18 and TRBJ2-7; D is undetermined. With 0 bases removed from V and 5 bases from J, the gap between germline ends came to 14 bases. Germline V gene lookup returns CDR1 KGHSH and CDR2 LQKENI. This CDR3 has 15 residues. The CDR3 spells CASSPPTALGNEQYF. The CDR3 DNA reads TGTGCCAGCTCACCACCTACGGCCCTAGGCAACGAGCAGTACTTC. The full variable domain, with the rest looked up from reference TRBV18 and TRBJ2-7, is NAGVMQNPRHLVRRRGQEARLRCSPMKGHSHVYWYRQLPEEGLKFMVYLQKENIIDESGMPKERFSAEFPKEGPSILRIQQVVRGDSAAYFCASSPPTALGNEQYFGPGTRLTVT.

The chain recombines TRBV2 with TRBJ1-3, with D possibly matching TRBD1 (6 bases). Germline CDR1 is SNHLY and CDR2 is FYNNEI. The CDR3 covers 13 residues. The V end lost 7 bases, the J end lost 4 bases, and 11 bases lay between the germline ends. This CDR3 reads CASNRADGNTIYF. The CDR3 DNA reads as TGTGCCAGCAACAGGGCTGACGGAAACACCATATATTTT.

CDR3 nucleotide sequence: TGTGCCAGCAGCGAGAAGGGACTTTTCACAGATACGCAGTATTTT. It specifies CASSEKGLFTDTQYF. The chain has TRBV11-3 and TRBJ2-3, with D perhaps TRBD2 (6 bases). Trimming removed 5 bases at V and 2 bases at J, with 14 bases between. Germline CDR1 and CDR2: SGHNT and YENEEA. This CDR3 spans 15 amino acids. Combining the CDR3 with reference TRBV11-3 and TRBJ2-3 gives the whole variable domain EAGVVQSPRYKIIEKKQPVAFWCNPISGHNTLYWYLQNLGQGPELLIRYENEEAVDDSQLPKDRFSAERLKGVDSTLKIQPAELGDSAVYLCASSEKGLFTDTQYFGPGTRLTVL.

The rearrangement uses TRBV5-1 and TRBJ2-2; 8 nucleotides agree with TRBD2. The CDR3 extends over 16 amino acids. Germline V CDR1 and CDR2: SGHRS, YFSETQ. The J segment lost 2 bases and the V segment lost 6 bases, leaving 9 bases of the junction unmatched. CDR3 protein: CASTSLTSANTGELFF. In DNA form, the CDR3 reads TGCGCCAGCACATCACTGACTAGCGCAAACACCGGGGAGCTGTTTTTT.

V usage is TRBV5-5 and J usage is TRBJ2-4; 7 bases match TRBD1. This CDR3 region has 15 residues. In germline, CDR1 is SGHKS, CDR2 YYEKEE (reference sequence). After removal of 2 bases from V and 7 bases from J, the junction contained 9 bases not matched to a gene. The DNA for the CDR3 is TGTGCCAGCAGCTTATTGACAGGGCAGTGGAACATTCAGTACTTC. Residues: CASSLLTGQWNIQYF.

In regard to this clone: The sample has other DNA sequences that encode this CDR3 too. The chain has TRBV5-1 and TRBJ1-4, with 7 bases that match TRBD1. V gave up 2 bases and J gave up 0 bases; unmatched junction bases: 1. The V gene's germline CDR1 is SGHRS and CDR2 YFSETQ. This CDR3 spans 15 amino acids. The CDR3 sequence: CASSLTGATNEKLFF. The CDR3 DNA is TGCGCCAGCAGCTTAACAGGGGCAACTAATGAAAAACTGTTTTTT.

The chain employs TRBV7-2 and TRBJ1-5, with 8 bases fitting TRBD1. The CDR3 runs 15 residues. Germline V gene data show CDR1 as SGHTA and CDR2 as FQGNSA. Trimming cost V 5 bases and J 6 bases; bases outside gene matches: 9. CDR3 nucleotides: TGTGCCAGCAGCCACGGACAGGGATTGTTTCAGCCCCAGCATTTT. Amino acid sequence: CASSHGQGLFQPQHF. Complete variable domain (other parts from reference TRBV7-2 and TRBJ1-5): GAGVSQSPSNKVTEKGKDVELRCDPISGHTALYWYRQSLGQGLEFLIYFQGNSAPDKSGLPSDRFSAERTGGSVSTLTIQRTQQEDSAVYLCASSHGQGLFQPQHFGDGTRLSIL.

The chain combines TRBV7-3 with TRBJ1-1, with D unclear. V was clipped by 5 bases and J by 4 bases, with 11 bases between them. The CDR3 has 13 amino acids. Germline V lookup: CDR1 SGHTA, CDR2 FQGTGA. CDR3 coding DNA: TGTGCCAGCAGCCGGAACCCCGCCACTGAAGCTTTCTTT. This gives the protein CASSRNPATEAFF.

The chain joins TRBV19 to TRBJ1-1; a weak D match, TRBD1 (5 bases). This CDR3 comprises 15 residues. Trimming pared 3 bases from V and 8 bases from J, leaving 19 bases between. Per germline, CDR1 LNHDA and CDR2 SQIVND (reference sequence). CDR3 loop: CASSITTAGRLEAFF. CDR3 DNA sequence: TGTGCCAGTAGTATCACGACAGCCGGACGTCTAGAAGCTTTCTTT.

This chain uses TRBV4-1 with TRBJ2-1; the D is unclear. Trimming left V 2 bases short and J 0 bases short, with 2 bases between. The CDR3 runs to 13 residues. CDR1 is MGHRA, CDR2 YSYEKL, per germline. CDR3 region: CASSQYSYNEQFF. The CDR3 DNA reads TGCGCCAGCAGCCAATACTCCTACAATGAGCAGTTCTTC.

The rearrangement joins TRBV7-9 to TRBJ1-5; D is unresolved. Germline V CDR1 and CDR2: SEHNR, FQNEAQ (reference sequence). V was shortened by 4 bases and J by 5 bases, with 9 bases between the two germline ends. The length of the CDR3 is 13 residues. DNA of the CDR3: TGTGCCAGCAGCTCGACACCTGATCAGCCCCAGCATTTT. It codes for CASSSTPDQPQHF.

The rearrangement links TRBV11-2 to TRBJ2-5; D may be TRBD1 (5 bases). The germline V and J ends were trimmed by 2 bases and 1 base, with 8 bases remaining between them. Germline lookup yields CDR1 SGHAT and CDR2 FQNNGV. The CDR3 has 14 amino acids. Written as DNA, the CDR3 is TGTGCCAGCAGCTTACAGGGAACCCAAGAGACCCAGTACTTC. Encoded protein: CASSLQGTQETQYF.

V gene TRBV7-9 combines with J gene TRBJ2-3, with D possibly TRBD2 on 5 matching bases. CDR1 and CDR2 (germline): SEHNR, FQNEAQ (reference sequence). The V and J ends lost 4 bases and 2 bases respectively, with 16 bases between them. This CDR3 contains 16 residues. CDR3 DNA: TGTGCCAGCAGCTCATACTCCGGAGGATTCACAGATACGCAGTATTTT. It specifies CASSSYSGGFTDTQYF. Full variable domain (missing parts from reference TRBV7-9 and TRBJ2-3): DTGVSQNPRHKITKRGQNVTFRCDPISEHNRLYWYRQTLGQGPEFLTYFQNEAQLEKSRLLSDRFSAERPKGSFSTLEIQRTEQGDSAMYLCASSSYSGGFTDTQYFGPGTRLTVL.

The rearrangement joins TRBV30 to TRBJ1-2; no clear D gene. V lost 7 bases and J 2 bases, leaving 14 bases between the germline ends. Germline loops: CDR1 GTSNPN, CDR2 SVGIG (reference sequence). The CDR3 runs to 13 residues. CDR3 in DNA: TGTGCCTCCCCCGGGGTAGGGAACTATGGCTACACCTTC. Amino acid sequence: CASPGVGNYGYTF.

This chain connects TRBV7-3 to TRBJ2-3; no firm D call. V lost 3 bases, J lost 0 bases, and 4 bases lay in between. This CDR3 is 13 amino acids long. CDR1 is SGHTA, CDR2 FQGTGA, per germline. CDR3 DNA sequence: TGTGCCAGCAGCTTCCAAAGCACAGATACGCAGTATTTT. This codes for CASSFQSTDTQYF.

This sequence joins TRBV30 and TRBJ1-4; 7 bases are a match to TRBD1. This CDR3 is built from 16 residues. The germline gives CDR1 GTSNPN, CDR2 SVGIG (reference sequence). The ends lost 0 bases at V and 5 bases at J; junction bases unmatched: 9. The CDR3 sequence is CAWSVGVGQRNEKLFF. The CDR3 bases are TGTGCCTGGAGTGTAGGTGTGGGACAGCGGAATGAAAAACTGTTTTTT.

The chain employs TRBV7-3 and TRBJ2-1; D might be TRBD1 or TRBD2, each matching 5 bases. Germline lookup yields CDR1 SGHTA and CDR2 FQGTGA. Trimming took off 2 bases at V and 6 bases at J, with 14 bases between the two ends. The CDR3 length is 15 residues. The CDR3 loop is CASSLVVRDGNEQFF. CDR3 DNA: TGTGCCAGCAGCTTAGTGGTCAGGGACGGCAATGAGCAGTTCTTC.

The chain joins TRBV4-2 to TRBJ1-2; possible D gene TRBD1, 6 bases. The V end lost 4 bases, the J end lost 2 bases, and 32 bases lay between the germline ends. Germline lookup yields CDR1 LGHNA and CDR2 YNFKEQ. CDR3 length equals 21 residues. The CDR3 reads CASSLSKSARTAKLINYGYTF. As DNA, the CDR3 is TGTGCCAGCAGCCTTTCGAAATCCGCCCGGACAGCGAAGTTGATCAACTATGGCTACACCTTC.

This chain links TRBV6-1 with TRBJ1-5; TRBD1 aligns across 7 bases. The germline V gene encodes CDR1 MNHNS and CDR2 SASEGT. The CDR3 totals 15 residues. V lost 0 bases, J lost 6 bases, and 5 bases stayed unmatched. The CDR3 DNA sequence: TGTGCCAGCAGTGAAGCTCCCAGGGGGGCTCAGCCCCAGCATTTT. Its translation is CASSEAPRGAQPQHF.

The J gene is TRBJ2-7, the V gene TRBV28, with TRBD1 identical over 9 bases. With 5 bases clipped from V and 3 bases from J, the junction kept 8 bases outside the gene matches. Germline V gene sequence: CDR1 MDHEN, CDR2 SYDVKM. The CDR3 runs 15 residues. CDR3 nucleotide sequence: TGTGCCAGCAGTGACCCGGGACAGGGTATCTACGAGCAGTACTTC. Translated: CASSDPGQGIYEQYF.

This clone was detected once. The chain carries TRBV4-1 and TRBJ1-4; D remains unclear. The V end lost 0 bases, the J end lost 0 bases, and 11 bases lay between the germline ends. CDR1 and CDR2 (germline): MGHRA, YSYEKL. This CDR3 has 17 amino acids. The CDR3 bases are TGCGCCAGCAGCCAAGATCGGAATTCTGCAACTAATGAAAAACTGTTTTTT. Its translation is CASSQDRNSATNEKLFF.

The chain uses TRBV23-1 and TRBJ2-5, with 7 bases fitting TRBD1. TRBV23-1 is treated as an ORF (open reading frame) with a function not yet certain. The CDR3 consists of 19 residues. After removal of 4 bases from V and 0 bases from J, the junction contained 17 bases not matched to a gene. The CDR3 sequence is CASSRTPRGQNLYQETQYF. CDR3 bases: TGCGCCAGCAGTCGAACCCCAAGGGGGCAAAATTTGTACCAAGAGACCCAGTACTTC.

The chain joins TRBV4-1 to TRBJ1-3, with D perhaps matching TRBD1 (5 bases). V lost 1 base and J lost 4, with 17 bases in between. This CDR3 comprises 17 residues. Germline assignment: CDR1 MGHRA and CDR2 YSYEKL. The CDR3 reads CASSQGGVRGSGNTIYF. The CDR3 nucleotides read TGCGCCAGCAGCCAAGGGGGGGTACGGGGTTCGGGAAACACCATATATTTT.

The chain uses TRBV2 and TRBJ2-5, with TRBD1 matching 9 bases. Germline assignment: CDR1 SNHLY and CDR2 FYNNEI. Losses at the gene ends were 6 bases for V and 5 bases for J; bases not matched to a gene: 10. This CDR3 is 15 amino acids long. This chain's CDR3 is CASRETGGIRETQYF. The DNA of the CDR3 is TGTGCCAGCAGGGAGACAGGGGGTATTAGGGAGACCCAGTACTTC.

This clone was observed a single time. CDR3 DNA sequence: TGTGCCAGCAGTGGGACAGGAACTGAAGCTTTCTTT. It encodes CASSGTGTEAFF. The V call is TRBV2, the J call TRBJ1-1; 7 bases match TRBD1. The CDR3 is 12 amino acids. Unmatched junction bases numbered 1, after V lost 4 bases and J lost 5 bases. Germline CDR1 reads SNHLY; CDR2 reads FYNNEI. Full variable domain (rest looked up from reference TRBV2 and TRBJ1-1): EPEVTQTPSHQVTQMGQEVILRCVPISNHLYFYWYRQILGQKVEFLVSFYNNEISEKSEIFDDQFSVERPDGSNFTLKIRSTKLEDSAMYFCASSGTGTEAFFGQGTRLTVV.

The rearrangement uses TRBV11-2 and TRBJ1-1, with unresolved D. Germline CDR1 SGHAT, CDR2 FQNNGV. V was shortened by 1 base and J by 7 bases, with 16 bases between the two germline ends. This CDR3 contains 15 residues. CDR3 in DNA: TGTGCCAGCAGCTTAGTATCAGGCTTTTTGGATGAAGCTTTCTTT. It encodes CASSLVSGFLDEAFF. Combining the CDR3 with reference TRBV11-2 and TRBJ1-1 gives the whole variable domain EAGVAQSPRYKIIEKRQSVAFWCNPISGHATLYWYQQILGQGPKLLIQFQNNGVVDDSQLPKDRFSAERLKGVDSTLKIQPAKLEDSAVYLCASSLVSGFLDEAFFGQGTRLTVV.

This chain links TRBV28 with TRBJ1-2; 9 bases are shared with TRBD1. In germline, CDR1 is MDHEN, CDR2 SYDVKM. The CDR3 runs to 15 residues. Trimming cost V 4 bases and J 3 bases; bases outside gene matches: 6. DNA for the CDR3: TGTGCCAGCAGTTCGGGACAGGGAGGATACTATGGCTACACCTTC. This encodes CASSSGQGGYYGYTF.